These T cell receptor beta chains were read from a single sample in a study of molecular identifiers for immune sequencing clone quantification. TCRdb independently ran MiXCR on the PCR reads; one entry per CDR3 protein. This table has about 320,000 distinct CDR3 sequences, 20% to 25% appearing once. The sample taken for sequencing was naive CD8+ T cells from blood, with Jurkat cell RNA spiked in. The receptors derive from a human donor in good health. Some libraries in this study had Jurkat cell RNA spiked in. CDR3s include the opening cysteine and the closing phenylalanine or tryptophan. The order of the fields is J gene, V gene, clone size, D gene, CDR3 DNA, CDR3 protein. A D gene is named only where the DNA matches it firmly. The listing skips clone size in some rows; elsewhere it reads once, few, many or a size class.

j_call: TRBJ2-3; v_call: TRBV29-1; clone_size: many; d_call: -; cdr3_nt: TGCAGCGTTGAGTATAGGGATGTGGCTAGCACAGATACGCAGTATTTT; cdr3_aa: CSVEYRDVASTDTQYF
j_call: TRBJ1-1; v_call: TRBV5-1; clone_size: many; d_call: -; cdr3_nt: TGCGCCAGCAGCTGGGGAAACAGGGACGCGAACACTGAAGCTTTCTTT; cdr3_aa: CASSWGNRDANTEAFF
j_call: TRBJ2-1; v_call: TRBV30; clone_size: few; d_call: -; cdr3_nt: TGTGCCTGGAATCCGCCAAGGACTAAGTTCAATGAGCAGTTCTTC; cdr3_aa: CAWNPPRTKFNEQFF
j_call: TRBJ1-1; v_call: TRBV5-4; clone_size: many; d_call: TRBD1; cdr3_nt: TGTGCCAGCAGCTGGGCGGACAGGGGAGAGCGGAACACTGAAGCTTTCTTT; cdr3_aa: CASSWADRGERNTEAFF
j_call: TRBJ1-1; v_call: TRBV11-2; clone_size: many; d_call: TRBD1; cdr3_nt: TGTGCCAGCAGCTACACGACAGGGGATGGCGCTTTCTTT; cdr3_aa: CASSYTTGDGAFF
j_call: TRBJ2-7; v_call: TRBV4-1; clone_size: many; d_call: -; cdr3_nt: TGCGCCAGCAGCTCCCAAGCCCAATCGACTCACGAGCAGTACTTC; cdr3_aa: CASSSQAQSTHEQYF
j_call: TRBJ2-2; v_call: TRBV20-1; clone_size: many; d_call: -; cdr3_nt: TGCAGTGCTAGGGACACCGGATCGAACACCGGGGAGCTGTTTTTT; cdr3_aa: CSARDTGSNTGELFF
j_call: TRBJ2-3; v_call: TRBV11-2; clone_size: few; d_call: -; cdr3_nt: TGTGCCAGCGGCCCTAGTGGGCGATACACAGATACGCAGTATTTT; cdr3_aa: CASGPSGRYTDTQYF
j_call: TRBJ2-4; v_call: TRBV7-9; clone_size: many; d_call: -; cdr3_nt: TGTGCCAGCAGCTTATATCTGAACATTCAGTACTTC; cdr3_aa: CASSLYLNIQYF
j_call: TRBJ2-5; v_call: TRBV5-4; clone_size: many; d_call: -; cdr3_nt: TGTGCCAGCAGCTTGGGGGAAGAAGAGACCCAGTACTTC; cdr3_aa: CASSLGEEETQYF
j_call: TRBJ1-1; v_call: TRBV28; clone_size: many; d_call: TRBD1; cdr3_nt: TGTGCCAGCAGAACACAGGGGCACACTGAAGCTTTCTTT; cdr3_aa: CASRTQGHTEAFF
j_call: TRBJ2-1; v_call: TRBV19; clone_size: few; d_call: -; cdr3_nt: TGTGCCAGTAGTATGGTTGCGGGATCCGGTGCTGAGCAGTTCTTC; cdr3_aa: CASSMVAGSGAEQFF
j_call: TRBJ2-1; v_call: TRBV18; clone_size: -; d_call: -; cdr3_nt: TGTGCCAGCTCACCACCCGGGGAATTGAGCTCCTACAATGAGCAGTTCTTC; cdr3_aa: CASSPPGELSSYNEQFF
j_call: TRBJ2-6; v_call: TRBV19; clone_size: many; d_call: -; cdr3_nt: TGTGCCAGTAGTTTATACTCTGGGGCCAACGTCCTGACTTTC; cdr3_aa: CASSLYSGANVLTF
j_call: TRBJ2-5; v_call: TRBV7-6; clone_size: few; d_call: -; cdr3_nt: TGTGCCAGCAGCTCCAGGAGGGGGCTAGAGACCCAGTACTTC; cdr3_aa: CASSSRRGLETQYF
j_call: TRBJ2-1; v_call: TRBV7-9; clone_size: many; d_call: TRBD2; cdr3_nt: TGTGCCAGCAGCCCGAATCTAGCGGGAGAGCCCTATGAGCAGTTCTTC; cdr3_aa: CASSPNLAGEPYEQFF
j_call: TRBJ2-3; v_call: TRBV7-8; clone_size: many; d_call: TRBD2; cdr3_nt: TGTGCCAGCAGCACGACTAGCGGGGGCAATCTCGCAGATACGCAGTATTTT; cdr3_aa: CASSTTSGGNLADTQYF
j_call: TRBJ2-3; v_call: TRBV18; clone_size: -; d_call: TRBD1; cdr3_nt: TGTGCCAGCTCGCGCTCCGCGGGACAGGGTGTGGATACGCAGTATTTT; cdr3_aa: CASSRSAGQGVDTQYF
j_call: TRBJ2-7; v_call: TRBV5-4; clone_size: many; d_call: -; cdr3_nt: TGTGCCAGCAGCTTGGCTTCCAACTACGAGCAGTACTTC; cdr3_aa: CASSLASNYEQYF
j_call: TRBJ2-1; v_call: TRBV7-6; clone_size: few; d_call: TRBD2; cdr3_nt: TGTGCCAGCAGCTTCACTAGCGGGCTGGTATCTAGCTCCTACAATGAGCAGTTCTTC; cdr3_aa: CASSFTSGLVSSSYNEQFF
j_call: TRBJ2-7; v_call: TRBV12-3/TRBV12-4; clone_size: many; d_call: -; cdr3_nt: TGTGCCAGCAGTTTCGGTGTTCCGGGCGAGCAGTACTTC; cdr3_aa: CASSFGVPGEQYF
j_call: TRBJ2-1; v_call: TRBV24-1; clone_size: many; d_call: -; cdr3_nt: TGTGCCACCAGTGATTTGTTGACAGCGGAGCAGTTCTTC; cdr3_aa: CATSDLLTAEQFF
j_call: TRBJ2-5; v_call: TRBV28; clone_size: many; d_call: -; cdr3_nt: TGTGCCAGCAGTGAGGTGACAGGCCAAGAGACCCAGTACTTC; cdr3_aa: CASSEVTGQETQYF
j_call: TRBJ1-1; v_call: TRBV6-5; clone_size: few; d_call: TRBD1; cdr3_nt: TGTGCCAGCAGTTACTCAACGACAGGGGTAAACACTGAAGCTTTCTTT; cdr3_aa: CASSYSTTGVNTEAFF
j_call: TRBJ2-1; v_call: TRBV20-1; clone_size: many; d_call: TRBD2; cdr3_nt: TGCAGTGTCCCCGGCGGGCTACTAGCGGGGTACAATGAGCAGTTCTTC; cdr3_aa: CSVPGGLLAGYNEQFF
j_call: TRBJ2-5; v_call: TRBV7-9; clone_size: -; d_call: TRBD2; cdr3_nt: TGTGCCAGCAGCTTATATATAGCGGGAGGTACCCAAGAGACCCAGTACTTC; cdr3_aa: CASSLYIAGGTQETQYF
j_call: TRBJ2-7; v_call: TRBV12-3/TRBV12-4; clone_size: many; d_call: -; cdr3_nt: TGTGCCAGCAGTTTGGGGACCCCTATCTCGGAGCAGTACTTC; cdr3_aa: CASSLGTPISEQYF
j_call: TRBJ2-7; v_call: TRBV7-9; clone_size: -; d_call: -; cdr3_nt: TGTGCCAGCAGCTTTCCCGGGACTGGCTACGAGCAGTACTTC; cdr3_aa: CASSFPGTGYEQYF
j_call: TRBJ2-7; v_call: TRBV6-2/TRBV6-3; clone_size: -; d_call: -; cdr3_nt: TGTGCCAGCGGAAGCTCCTACGAGCAGTACTTC; cdr3_aa: CASGSSYEQYF
j_call: TRBJ2-6; v_call: TRBV2; clone_size: many; d_call: -; cdr3_nt: TGTGCCAGCAGTGAAGCGCTTCGGCTGGTTTCTGGGGCCAACGTCCTGACTTTC; cdr3_aa: CASSEALRLVSGANVLTF
j_call: TRBJ2-2; v_call: TRBV30; clone_size: -; d_call: -; cdr3_nt: TGTGCCTGGAGTACCACGAACACCGGGGAGCTGTTTTTT; cdr3_aa: CAWSTTNTGELFF
j_call: TRBJ1-1; v_call: TRBV12-3/TRBV12-4; clone_size: many; d_call: -; cdr3_nt: TGTGCCAGCAGTTTGAGGGGCGCAGGTACTGAAGCTTTCTTT; cdr3_aa: CASSLRGAGTEAFF
j_call: TRBJ1-1; v_call: TRBV6-1; clone_size: many; d_call: -; cdr3_nt: TGTGCCAGCAGCAACAGGATGAACACTGAAGCTTTCTTT; cdr3_aa: CASSNRMNTEAFF
j_call: TRBJ2-7; v_call: TRBV3-1; clone_size: many; d_call: -; cdr3_nt: TGTGCCAGCAGCCAATACATGGGGGCCGAGCAGTACTTC; cdr3_aa: CASSQYMGAEQYF
j_call: TRBJ2-7; v_call: TRBV13; clone_size: many; d_call: -; cdr3_nt: TGTGCCAGCAGCTTAGATTCCGGCAACGAGCAGTACTTC; cdr3_aa: CASSLDSGNEQYF
j_call: TRBJ1-4; v_call: TRBV27; clone_size: -; d_call: -; cdr3_nt: TGTGCCAGCAGTCGGGGGTCGCTGGATGAAAAACTGTTTTTT; cdr3_aa: CASSRGSLDEKLFF
j_call: TRBJ2-7; v_call: TRBV4-3; clone_size: few; d_call: -; cdr3_nt: TGCGCCAGCAGCCAAGAAAACAGAAAACACTACGAGCAGTACTTC; cdr3_aa: CASSQENRKHYEQYF
j_call: TRBJ2-3; v_call: TRBV5-1; clone_size: many; d_call: TRBD1; cdr3_nt: TGCGCCAGCAACATGGAGGACAGGGGTCCAGATACGCAGTATTTT; cdr3_aa: CASNMEDRGPDTQYF
j_call: TRBJ1-3; v_call: TRBV15; clone_size: many; d_call: -; cdr3_nt: TGTGCCACCAGCAGAGGTGGACAGCCGTTAACTGGAAACACCATATATTTT; cdr3_aa: CATSRGGQPLTGNTIYF
j_call: TRBJ2-5; v_call: TRBV25-1; clone_size: many; d_call: TRBD1; cdr3_nt: TGTGCCAGCAGTCGGGACAGCCAAGAGACCCAGTACTTC; cdr3_aa: CASSRDSQETQYF
j_call: TRBJ2-2; v_call: TRBV19; clone_size: few; d_call: -; cdr3_nt: TGTGCCAGTAGTATAGCAGTTGCCACCGGGGAGCTGTTTTTT; cdr3_aa: CASSIAVATGELFF